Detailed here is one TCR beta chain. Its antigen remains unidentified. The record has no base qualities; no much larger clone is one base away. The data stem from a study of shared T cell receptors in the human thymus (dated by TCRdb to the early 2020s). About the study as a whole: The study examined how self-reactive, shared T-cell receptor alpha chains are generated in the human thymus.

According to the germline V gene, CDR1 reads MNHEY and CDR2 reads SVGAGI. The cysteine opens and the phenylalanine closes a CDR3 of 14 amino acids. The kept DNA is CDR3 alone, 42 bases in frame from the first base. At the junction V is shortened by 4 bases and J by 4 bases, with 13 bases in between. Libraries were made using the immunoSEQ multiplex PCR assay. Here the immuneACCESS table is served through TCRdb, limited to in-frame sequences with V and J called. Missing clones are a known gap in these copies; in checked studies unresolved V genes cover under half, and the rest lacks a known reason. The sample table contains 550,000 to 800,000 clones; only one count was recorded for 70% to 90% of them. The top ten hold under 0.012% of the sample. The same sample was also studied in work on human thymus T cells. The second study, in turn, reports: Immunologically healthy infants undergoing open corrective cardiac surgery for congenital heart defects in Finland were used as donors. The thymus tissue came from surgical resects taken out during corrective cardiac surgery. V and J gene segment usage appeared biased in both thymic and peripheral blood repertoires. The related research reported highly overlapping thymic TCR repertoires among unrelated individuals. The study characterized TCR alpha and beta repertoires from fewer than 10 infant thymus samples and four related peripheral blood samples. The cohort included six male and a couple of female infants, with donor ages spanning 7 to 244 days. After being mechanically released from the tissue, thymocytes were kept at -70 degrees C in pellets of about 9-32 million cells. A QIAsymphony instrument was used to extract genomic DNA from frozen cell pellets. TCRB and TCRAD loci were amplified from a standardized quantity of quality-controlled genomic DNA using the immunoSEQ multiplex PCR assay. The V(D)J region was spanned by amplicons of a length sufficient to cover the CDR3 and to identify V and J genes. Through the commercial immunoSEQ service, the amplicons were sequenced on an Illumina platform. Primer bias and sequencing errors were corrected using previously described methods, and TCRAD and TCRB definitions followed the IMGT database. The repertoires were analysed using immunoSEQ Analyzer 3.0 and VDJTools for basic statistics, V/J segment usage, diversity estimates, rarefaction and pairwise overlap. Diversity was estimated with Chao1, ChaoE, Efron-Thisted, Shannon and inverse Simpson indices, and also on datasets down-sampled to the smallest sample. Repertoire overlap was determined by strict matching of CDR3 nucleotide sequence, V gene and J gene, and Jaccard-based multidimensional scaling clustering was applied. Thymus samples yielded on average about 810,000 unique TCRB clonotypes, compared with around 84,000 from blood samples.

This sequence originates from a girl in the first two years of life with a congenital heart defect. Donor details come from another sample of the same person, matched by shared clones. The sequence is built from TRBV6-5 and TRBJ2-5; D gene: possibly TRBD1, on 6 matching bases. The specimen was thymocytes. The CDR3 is CASSWGHTAETQYF. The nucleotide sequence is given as TGTGCCAGCAGTTGGGGACATACCGCAGAGACCCAGTACTTC.